The 22 T cell receptor beta chains below come from one sample, sequenced in a study of blood T cell repertoires in COVID-19. Measured with immunoSEQ multiplex PCR; TCRdb has only the in-frame clones, and not every one. Of approximately 500,000 clones detected, roughly nine tenths appear once; the ten largest clones hold less than 9%. The specimen sequenced was peripheral blood. The receptors were gathered from a woman aged 45 to 65 with COVID-19, enrolled during active disease.

This clone came up a few times. This sequence joins TRBV12-3 or TRBV12-4 and TRBJ1-1; D gene ambiguous. Trimming pared 2 bases from V and 7 bases from J, leaving 11 bases between. The CDR3 consists of 13 residues. CDR3 nucleotides: TGTGCCAGCAGTTTATCGGACGGGGATGAAGCTTTCTTT. It codes for CASSLSDGDEAFF.

Concerning this clone itself: This may stem from a read error, because a much larger clone lies one nucleotide away. The chain is built from TRBV11-2 and TRBJ2-7; possibly TRBD1 for D (5 bases). CDR1 and CDR2 (germline): SGHAT, FQNNGV. This CDR3 spans 13 amino acids. V was cut by 1 base and J by 4 bases, with 8 bases left in between. The chain's CDR3 is CASSLGQLYEQYF. The CDR3 DNA reads as TGTGCCAGCAGCTTAGGACAGCTATACGAGCAGTACTTC.

The chain uses TRBV7-2 and TRBJ2-3; the D is unclear. The CDR3 consists of 14 residues. V lost 5 bases and J 1 base, leaving 10 bases between the germline ends. Germline assignment: CDR1 SGHTA and CDR2 FQGNSA. The CDR3 DNA sequence: TGTGCCAGCAGCGTCGAGCTGCGCACAGATACGCAGTATTTT. Its translation: CASSVELRTDTQYF.

The V gene is TRBV6-6, the J gene TRBJ2-1, with a weak D call TRBD2 (7 bases). Trimming left V 0 bases short and J 5 bases short, with 14 bases between. Germline assignment: CDR1 MNHNY and CDR2 SVGAGI (reference sequence). The CDR3 runs 16 residues. CDR3: CASSYSGGATNNEQFF. The CDR3 DNA is TGTGCCAGCAGTTACTCAGGGGGGGCCACAAACAATGAGCAGTTCTTC.

The chain combines TRBV6-5 with TRBJ1-5; D gene uncertain. The ends were cut back, 0 bases at V and 5 bases at J, with 8 bases in the middle. The CDR3 extends over 14 amino acids. Germline values: CDR1 MNHEY, CDR2 SVGAGI. CDR3 DNA: TGTGCCAGCAGTTACTCAACGGGTTATCAGCCCCAGCATTTT. Its protein is CASSYSTGYQPQHF.

J is TRBJ1-2 and V is TRBV7-2, with D perhaps TRBD1 (6 bases). This CDR3 spans 13 amino acids. Germline V CDR1 and CDR2: SGHTA, FQGNSA. V was pared by 7 bases and J by 6 bases, with 15 bases between. The CDR3 DNA reads TGTGCCAGCAACAACAGGGAATTCCATGGCTACACCTTC. As protein: CASNNREFHGYTF.

The chain recombines TRBV1 with TRBJ2-5; the D call of TRBD1 is as the table states it, not checked on the DNA. TRBV1 is a recognized pseudogene. CDR3 length equals 16 residues. This chain's CDR3 is CTSSPRGQGARETQYF. DNA for the CDR3: TGCACCAGCAGTCCGAGGGGACAGGGGGCTCGGGAGACCCAGTACTTC.

The gene calls are TRBV4-1 and TRBJ2-5, with 7 bases that match TRBD2. CDR1 MGHRA and CDR2 YSYEKL come from the germline V gene. The ends lost 1 base at V and 2 bases at J; junction bases unmatched: 7. The CDR3 totals 16 residues. The DNA of the CDR3 is TGCGCCAGCAGCCAAGGTTTGTCGGGGGGTCAAGAGACCCAGTACTTC. This sequence encodes CASSQGLSGGQETQYF.

V usage is TRBV9 and J usage is TRBJ1-1, with D perhaps TRBD1 (5 bases). Germline V gene lookup returns CDR1 SGDLS and CDR2 YYNGEE. V dropped 5 bases and J dropped 0 bases, with 11 bases sitting between them. CDR3 size: 14 residues. This CDR3 is CASSAGIMNTEAFF. The CDR3 nucleotides read TGTGCCAGCAGTGCAGGGATAATGAACACTGAAGCTTTCTTT.

This chain connects TRBV4-1 to TRBJ1-2, with 7 bases fitting TRBD1. CDR3 length: 17 residues. CDR1 is MGHRA, CDR2 YSYEKL, per germline. With V trimmed by 3 bases and J by 0 bases, 10 bases remained unmatched. Here the CDR3 DNA reads TGCGCCAGCAGCCACTTCATCGGACAGGTTGCTAACTATGGCTACACCTTC. It yields the protein CASSHFIGQVANYGYTF.

V usage is TRBV24-1 and J usage is TRBJ2-5; D is possibly TRBD2 (6 bases). Germline values: CDR1 KGHDR, CDR2 SFDVKD. Deletions cut 4 bases from V and 1 base from J, with 9 bases between. The CDR3 is 14 amino acids. CDR3 bases: TGTGCCACCAGTGACTCGGGGGTCCAAGAGACCCAGTACTTC. This codes for CATSDSGVQETQYF.

This clone was counted between two and nine times. The rearrangement uses TRBV19 and TRBJ1-5; D is ambiguous. Germline V gene sequence: CDR1 LNHDA, CDR2 SQIVND (reference sequence). The length of the CDR3 is 13 residues. V lost 1 base and J lost 10, with 11 bases in between. The CDR3 protein is CASSIVGREPQHF. As DNA, the CDR3 is TGTGCCAGTAGTATAGTTGGGCGAGAACCCCAGCATTTT.

For this clone: The same CDR3 can be traced to other DNA sequences in this sample. The chain uses TRBV9 and TRBJ1-4; the D is unclear. The V gene's germline CDR1 is SGDLS and CDR2 YYNGEE. The CDR3 runs to 12 residues. The V gene lost 4 bases and the J gene lost 8 bases, with 9 bases spanning the gap. The CDR3 loop reads CASSLSGEKLFF. Written as DNA, the CDR3 is TGTGCCAGCAGCCTTTCGGGGGAAAAACTGTTTTTT.

V and J are TRBV5-1 and TRBJ1-4, with D hard to call. CDR3 length: 14 residues. Germline V gene data show CDR1 as SGHRS and CDR2 as YFSETQ. V dropped 1 base and J dropped 8 bases, with 12 bases sitting between them. CDR3 nucleotides: TGCGCCAGCAGCTTGAAGGGAGACGAGGAAAAACTGTTTTTT. It yields the protein CASSLKGDEEKLFF.

This clone showed up just once. This chain joins TRBV7-8 and TRBJ2-5, with TRBD2 matching over 7 bases. The length of the CDR3 is 16 residues. The V segment lost 1 base and the J segment 1 base; nucleotides outside the gene matches: 6. Germline CDR1 reads SGHVS; CDR2 reads FQNEAQ. CDR3 DNA sequence: TGTGCCAGCAGCTTAGGAGTGGGGGGGGGCCAAGAGACCCAGTACTTC. Protein: CASSLGVGGGQETQYF.

The chain uses TRBV3-1 (or the pseudogene TRBV3-2) and TRBJ1-6; 8 bases match TRBD1. Trimming at V came to 1 base and at J to 10 bases, leaving 9 bases not matched to a gene. Germline lookup yields CDR1 LGHDT and CDR2 YNNKEL (reference sequence). The length of the CDR3 is 16 residues. The CDR3 DNA sequence: TGTGCCAGCAGCCAAGGGGGGTCAGGGGGCGAATCACCCCTCCACTTT. This translates into CASSQGGSGGESPLHF.

J is TRBJ1-1 and V is TRBV6-5; possibly TRBD1 for D (6 bases). Trimming removed 5 bases at V and 6 bases at J, with 16 bases between. The CDR3 is 14 amino acids. Germline V gene sequence: CDR1 MNHEY, CDR2 SVGAGI. As DNA, the CDR3 is TGTGCCAGCAGTAACAGGGAACCACGGCCTGAAGCTTTCTTT. This sequence encodes CASSNREPRPEAFF.

The chain employs TRBV5-1 and TRBJ2-1; 13 nucleotides line up with TRBD2. The ends lost 4 bases at V and 6 bases at J; junction bases unmatched: 7. CDR3 length: 16 residues. CDR1 is SGHRS, CDR2 YFSETQ, per germline. In DNA form, the CDR3 reads TGCGCCAGCAGCGCCCTTACTAGCGGGGGGGCCAATGAGCAGTTCTTC. Protein: CASSALTSGGANEQFF. Full variable domain (remainder filled in from reference TRBV5-1 and TRBJ2-1): KAGVTQTPRYLIKTRGQQVTLSCSPISGHRSVSWYQQTPGQGLQFLFEYFSETQRNKGNFPGRFSGRQFSNSRSEMNVSTLELGDSALYLCASSALTSGGANEQFFGPGTRLTVL.

This chain joins TRBV5-6 and TRBJ2-3; 7 bases fit TRBD2. Germline CDR1 reads SGHDT; CDR2 reads YYEEEE. After removal of 2 bases from V and 5 bases from J, the junction contained 8 bases not matched to a gene. The CDR3 sequence is 15 residues long. The CDR3 DNA is TGTGCCAGCAGCTTTTGGGAGGGAGGGAGAGATACGCAGTATTTT. It codes for CASSFWEGGRDTQYF.

J is TRBJ2-5 and V is TRBV27; 9 positions agree with TRBD1. The V segment lost 5 bases and the J segment 5 bases; nucleotides outside the gene matches: 9. CDR3 length equals 15 residues. CDR1 is MNHEY and CDR2 is SMNVEV in the germline V gene (reference sequence). CDR3 sequence (DNA): TGTGCCAGCAGTCCAGGGACAGGGCTGGGTGAGACCCAGTACTTC. It translates to CASSPGTGLGETQYF.

The chain combines TRBV7-9 with TRBJ1-4, with TRBD1 matching 8 bases. Germline CDR1 reads SEHNR; CDR2 reads FQNEAQ (reference sequence). The CDR3 runs to 15 residues. After removal of 5 bases from V and 7 bases from J, the junction contained 9 bases not matched to a gene. The CDR3, as DNA: TGTGCCAGCAGCATCTGGACAGGGAGGGGTGAAAAACTGTTTTTT. Translation gives CASSIWTGRGEKLFF.

The chain recombines TRBV12-5 with TRBJ1-5; TRBD1 is a possible D gene (6 bases). The CDR3 has 17 residues. Trimming removed 7 bases at V and 4 bases at J, with 23 bases between. Looked up from germline, CDR1 is LGHNT and CDR2 is FRNRAP. Here the CDR3 DNA reads TGTGCTAGTGCTACACATTCCGGGGGGCTGGGGAATCAGCCCCAGCATTTT. As protein: CASATHSGGLGNQPQHF.